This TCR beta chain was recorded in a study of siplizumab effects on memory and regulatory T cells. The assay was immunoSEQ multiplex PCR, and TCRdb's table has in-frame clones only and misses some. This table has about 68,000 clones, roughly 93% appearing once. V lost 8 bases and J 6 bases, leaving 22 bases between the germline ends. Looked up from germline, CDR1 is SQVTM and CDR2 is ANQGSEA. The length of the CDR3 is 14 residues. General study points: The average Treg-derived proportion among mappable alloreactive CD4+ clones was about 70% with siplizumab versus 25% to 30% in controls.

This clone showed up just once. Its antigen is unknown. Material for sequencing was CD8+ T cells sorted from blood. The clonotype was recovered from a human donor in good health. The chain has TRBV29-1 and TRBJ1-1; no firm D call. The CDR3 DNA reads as TGCAGCCCTAACCCGGAGGCAGGAGGTCCTGAAGCTTTCTTT. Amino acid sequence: CSPNPEAGGPEAFF.